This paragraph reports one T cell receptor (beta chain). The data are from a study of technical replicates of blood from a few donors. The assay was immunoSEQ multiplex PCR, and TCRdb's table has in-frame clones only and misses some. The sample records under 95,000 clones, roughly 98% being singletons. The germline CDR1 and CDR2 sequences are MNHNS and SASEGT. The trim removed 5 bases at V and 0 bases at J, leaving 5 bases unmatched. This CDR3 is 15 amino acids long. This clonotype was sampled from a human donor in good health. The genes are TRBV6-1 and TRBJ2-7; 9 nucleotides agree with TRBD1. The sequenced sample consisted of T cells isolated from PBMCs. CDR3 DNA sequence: TGTGCCAGCAGTCCCGGGACAGGGAGCTCCTACGAGCAGTACTTC. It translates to CASSPGTGSSYEQYF.